This T cell receptor beta chain was profiled in a study of cytomegalovirus exposure and HLA in healthy donors (dated by TCRdb to 2017 to 2019). Concerning the study at large: According to an earlier analysis of 587 of the donors, about 180 million T cells yielded 90 million to 130 million unique TCR beta sequences and approximately 280 Gb of sequence data. A later genetic analysis took genome-wide SNP genotypes for about 65% of the 666 donors and used that subset as a discovery cohort. HLA typing covered class I and class II loci at four-digit resolution. Rather than using new phenotypic data, the later analysis identified candidate immune exposures from TCR beta sequences and from how often those sequences occurred across donors. The study aimed to test whether cataloging public T cell receptors could reveal signatures of past pathogen exposure. The study used immunosequencing to profile the T cell repertoires of under 700 subjects and linked those repertoires to cytomegalovirus serostatus. In a later analysis, previously published TCR beta repertoires from roughly 710 donors were re-analyzed and high-resolution HLA genotyping was added so that TCR occurrence patterns could be studied. Every repertoire in the discovery cohort had been generated on one and the same sequencing platform. High-throughput TCR immunosequencing, statistical association of individual TCRs with disease status, and machine learning were combined to predict cytomegalovirus infection status. An early release covering some 640 HLA-typed donors comprised approximately 300 gigabases of sequencing data and tens of millions of unique TCR sequences. The genetic ancestry cluster associated with self-reported Caucasian donors included roughly four fifths of the roughly 410 genotyped donors. Roughly five DR-DQ haplotypes were treated as single units for association and clustering because of strong linkage in the cohort. Along with the roughly 670-subject first cohort, a separate validation cohort of 120 different subjects was used. To decide whether each TCR beta V gene segment behaved as functional or pseudogenic, an earlier analysis of some 580 of the donors relied on high-throughput TCR beta sequencing. Typing coverage varied by locus: about 620-640 donors for A, B, C, DRB1 and DQB1; 522 for DQA1; 606 for DPA1; approximately 490 for DPB1. On average, about 200,000 unique TCR beta nucleotide sequences were sequenced per donor among about 400 genotyped donors of the cohort, with 15% to 20% of those sequences being non-productive. Donor age, sex, ethnicity and CMV serostatus were collected together with the repertoire data. General findings and caveats noted by the study authors: CMV serostatus was the only immune exposure information available for the cohort. A later analysis found that HLA-associated TCR beta chains were more clonally expanded and had lower generation probabilities than equally common non-associated chains. A further reported finding was that TCR beta sequences accurately predicted the HLA-A and HLA-B alleles for most subjects in the first cohort. In this cohort, only TCR beta chains were sequenced, and detectable features were limited by the absence of alpha or paired-chain data. Assigning TCR associations to individual alleles was difficult when HLA alleles, especially DR and DQ, strongly co-occurred. Presence/absence analyses assumed roughly uniform sequencing depth across donors, an assumption that may not hold. According to a later genetic analysis, donors in an Asian-associated ancestry cluster had fewer N-insertions in productive TCRs than the roughly 700-donor mean. The authors suggested that the approach could potentially be extended to other disease states and immunological phenotypes. The earlier analysis of approximately 590 of the donors excluded 15 to 20 rarely observed V segments, including chromosome 9 orphons, because counts were too low. In a later analysis, some 17,000 TCR beta sequences were associated with specific HLA alleles at a false discovery rate of 0.05. In both the original and validation cohorts, the classifier was reported to diagnose cytomegalovirus status with high specificity and sensitivity. Because the 87-base-pair reads could not distinguish some IMGT-functional V segments, including TRBV6-2 and TRBV6-3, those segments were excluded. Correlated functional status among segregating V segments might reflect linkage disequilibrium, but an unknown experimental factor could not be ruled out. HLA typing was unavailable for some donors at each locus, so association tests used only the typed subset. Most CMV-associated TCR beta chains appeared to be HLA-restricted in a later analysis, and the HLA associations seemed to be driven largely by CMV exposure. Across donors, most TCR sequences were observed very rarely, whereas some public TCRs were present in many individuals. Several of the top co-occurrence clusters appeared to be linked to parvovirus B19, influenza, CMV and Epstein-Barr virus, according to a later analysis. The study listed 170 or so TCR beta chains as associated with cytomegalovirus. In vitro tests confirmed that a few of the cytomegalovirus-associated TCR beta chains recognize cytomegalovirus antigens. In an earlier analysis of some 550 of the donors, most TCR beta V segments were observed in productive rearrangements about 87% or about 30% of the time, broadly matching IMGT annotations. In a later analysis, the rate of TCR association differed among HLA loci, with DRB1 alleles having the most associated TCRs and HLA-C alleles having the fewest. A cluster of highly shared sequence variants was judged likely to represent a technical artifact of the sequencing pipeline. A later genetic analysis associated a missense DCLRE1C variant with V-gene and J-gene trimming of TCR beta chains, and an independent cohort replicated the association.

In total, approximately 690 healthy bone marrow donors made up the cohort. All cohort members were sampled while nominally healthy, although unrecorded immune exposures were likely present. The donor was CMV seronegative and was included in the group of a few hundred seronegative cohort members. Every donor gave a peripheral blood sample, and the peripheral blood mononuclear cells from that sample were used for TCR beta sequencing. Genomic DNA was extracted from the blood cell samples with the Qiagen DNeasy Blood Extraction Kit. V loses 5 bases, J loses 0 bases, and the germline ends lie 8 bases apart. Looking up the germline V gene yields CDR1 SGHVS and CDR2 FNYEAQ. Reading from cysteine to phenylalanine, the CDR3 counts 13 amino acids. Of the read, only the CDR3 DNA is kept; its 39 bases are in frame from base 1. Receptor libraries were prepared by the immunoSEQ multiplex PCR assay. The multiplex PCR relied on a mix of 60 forward primers for TCR Vbeta segments and 13 reverse primers for TCR Jbeta segments. Amplification of the CDR3 region of rearranged TCR beta genes was performed with a multiplex PCR assay on genomic DNA. The Illumina HiSeq System was used to sequence the amplified TCR beta libraries as 87-base-pair reads. The paper's data handling went like this. A later analysis tallied 75 million to 95 million unique TCR beta chains across the 650 to 750 repertoires, and around 12 million of those chains were shared by two or more donors. A nearest-neighbor algorithm error-corrected the raw reads and collapsed the reads into unique sequences, merging closely related sequences to remove PCR and sequencing errors. Alignment of CDR3 sequences to IMGT reference sequences was used to assign V, D and J gene segments. Each retained sequence needed at least a six-nucleotide match to both a V gene segment and a J gene segment. Rearrangements were classified as productive when the CDR3 lacked stop codons and remained in frame with V and J, and all other rearrangements were classified as non-productive. CDR3 was defined according to IMGT convention as the region running from the second conserved V-encoded cysteine to the conserved J-encoded phenylalanine. In an earlier analysis of some 550 of the donors, sequences lacking an unambiguous match to a single V gene segment were excluded. In an earlier analysis of roughly 500 of the donors, V segments were called functional above 56.7% productive rearrangements and were called segregating when the between-donor standard deviation exceeded 5%. To diagnose cytomegalovirus status from the catalog of TCR beta chain sequences, a statistical classification framework was built. A later analysis assigned V and J genes by comparing TCR nucleotide sequences with IMGT/GENE-DB human TR gene sequences. The TCRdist pipeline was used in a later analysis to assign CDR3 sequences and most-parsimonious VDJ recombination scenarios. In a later analysis, each TCR beta chain was defined by its CDR3 amino acid sequence together with its V-gene family, and reads lacking a unique V-gene family were excluded. A later analysis removed several hundred highly shared, low-generation-probability nucleotide sequences to deal with suspected cross-contamination and a sequencing artifact. In a later analysis, a clonal expansion index was calculated for each public chain from normalized within-repertoire ranks of inferred template counts. Generation probabilities in a later analysis came from a VDJ recombination model fitted to out-of-frame rearrangements, and those results were checked against IGoR. Hypergeometric tests were used in a later analysis to score TCR-TCR, TCR-HLA and TCR-CMV co-occurrence, with a repertoire-size bias correction applied to the TCR pairs. False discovery rates were estimated in a later analysis by permuting HLA or CMV assignments 20 times. In a later analysis, co-occurring TCRs were grouped using DBSCAN, and TCRdist sequence similarity was added for clustering within HLA-allele-positive subsets. Repertoires with fewer than 30,000 or more than 120,000 public chains were left out of co-occurrence clustering, as were roughly five repertoires with anomalous nucleotide sharing. Imported from immuneACCESS, the table was reduced by TCRdb to in-frame sequences with V and J called. These copies leave out some clones; in studies compared against another copy, an unresolved V gene accounts for under half, and the cause of the remainder is not known. V and J calls and clone size are given by that table; D and trimming were obtained from the DNA. In this sample's table one finds 150,000 or so clones. The ten largest account for 1.6% of the sample.

As concerns this clone: Its antigen has not been determined.

The sample taken for sequencing was PBMCs. This sequence originates from a woman between 45 and 65 years old in good health and CMV-seronegative. The chain employs TRBV7-6 and TRBJ2-7; the D gene is perhaps TRBD2, from 5 matching bases. The nucleotides are TGTGCCAGCAGCCTCCGGGACTCCTACGAGCAGTACTTC. Translated, this is CASSLRDSYEQYF.